Shown below are 25 T cell receptor beta chains from a single sample sequenced in a study of T-cell memory formation after mild COVID-19. TCRdb analysed the 5' RACE reads with MiXCR anew, one entry per CDR3 protein. The repertoire consists of hundreds of thousands of distinct CDR3 sequences, with roughly 22% occurring once and the leading ten covering roughly an eighth. The sample was PBMCs or a T cell subset sorted from them (not recorded which). The receptors were sampled from an adult woman who had mild COVID-19 (a few samples of this study predate the infection). Cell type and time point are not known.

This clonotype was picked up a small number of times. This sequence joins TRBV12-3 or TRBV12-4 and TRBJ2-2; TRBD1 or TRBD2 may be the D gene (5 bases each). The V gene lost 2 bases and the J gene lost 7 bases, with 20 bases spanning the gap. The CDR3 sequence is 17 residues long. The CDR3 DNA reads TGTGCCAGCAGTTTATCGATGATCGCCTTGGGGGACGGGGAGCTGTTTTTT. This encodes CASSLSMIALGDGELFF.

This clonotype was counted ten times or more. This rearrangement joins TRBV4-1 to TRBJ2-1; D is uncertain. The CDR3 runs to 13 residues. The V gene lost 4 bases and the J gene lost 5 bases, with 9 bases spanning the gap. Germline V gene data show CDR1 as MGHRA and CDR2 as YSYEKL. CDR3 sequence: CASSRGIHNEQFF. The CDR3 DNA follows: TGCGCCAGCAGCCGAGGTATCCACAATGAGCAGTTCTTC.

This clonotype was observed a handful of times. Here the CDR3 DNA reads TGTGCCTGGAGTGTAAACAGGGGTAATTCACCCCTCCACTTT. It is translated as CAWSVNRGNSPLHF. The rearrangement joins TRBV30 to TRBJ1-6, with 7 bases that match TRBD1. Trimming at V came to 0 bases and at J to 6 bases, leaving 2 bases not matched to a gene. This CDR3 has 14 amino acids. The germline CDR1 and CDR2 sequences are GTSNPN and SVGIG (reference sequence).

A few counts support this clonotype. The chain employs TRBV6-6 and TRBJ1-4, with 7 nucleotides matching TRBD1. Germline CDR1 reads MNHNY; CDR2 reads SVGAGI (reference sequence). J lost 17 bases, V lost 4 bases, and 10 bases had no gene match. The CDR3 spans 12 residues. The CDR3 nucleotides are TGTGCCAGCAGTTCCCCAGGGGGATACTTTTTTTTT. It is translated as CASSSPGGYFFF.

There are many counts of this clonotype. This rearrangement joins TRBV11-2 to TRBJ1-2; D is ambiguous. The CDR3 loop spans 14 amino acids. V lost 1 base to trimming and J lost 3 bases, with 9 bases between them. Germline lookup yields CDR1 SGHAT and CDR2 FQNNGV. As DNA, the CDR3 is TGTGCCAGCAGCTTAGCCCTCGGAGACTATGGCTACACCTTC. Its protein is CASSLALGDYGYTF.

This chain connects TRBV6-5 to TRBJ1-1; D unclear. There are 15 residues in the CDR3. V lost 6 bases to trimming and J lost 0 bases, with 14 bases between them. Germline-derived CDR1 and CDR2 are MNHEY and SVGAGI. The CDR3 sequence is CASRVRQTMNTEAFF. The CDR3 nucleotides read TGTGCCAGCAGAGTACGGCAAACCATGAACACTGAAGCTTTCTTT.

The chain is built from TRBV4-1 and TRBJ2-6; D not certain. The CDR3 is made up of 16 amino acids. Trimming stripped 0 bases from V and 0 bases from J, with 6 bases between. Germline lookup yields CDR1 MGHRA and CDR2 YSYEKL. For the CDR3, the DNA is TGCGCCAGCAGCCAAGAGAAGGTCTCTGGGGCCAACGTCCTGACTTTC. Encoded protein: CASSQEKVSGANVLTF.

This chain links TRBV4-2 with TRBJ1-2; 8 bases fit TRBD1. The germline V gene encodes CDR1 LGHNA and CDR2 YNFKEQ. CDR3 size: 14 residues. V trimming: 1 base; J trimming: 11 bases; junction bases outside the gene matches: 9. CDR3: CASSQGGQAWGYTF. CDR3 DNA sequence: TGTGCCAGCAGCCAAGGGGGACAGGCCTGGGGATACACCTTC.

This chain uses TRBV27 with TRBJ1-5; 7 bases map to TRBD1. With 5 bases clipped from V and 4 bases from J, the junction kept 8 bases outside the gene matches. The CDR3 consists of 15 residues. Germline loops: CDR1 MNHEY, CDR2 SMNVEV (reference sequence). CDR3 protein: CASSPSGTVNQPQHF. The CDR3 DNA is TGTGCCAGCAGTCCATCCGGGACAGTAAATCAGCCCCAGCATTTT.

CDR3 loop: CSVPDRGTYNEQFF. CDR3 coding DNA: TGCAGCGTGCCAGACAGGGGTACCTACAATGAGCAGTTCTTC. The V gene is TRBV29-1, the J gene TRBJ2-1; 8 positions agree with TRBD1. The V gene's germline CDR1 is SQVTM and CDR2 ANQGSEA. This CDR3 contains 14 residues. V trimming: 6 bases; J trimming: 2 bases; junction bases outside the gene matches: 6.

This clonotype turned up a few times. The chain is built from TRBV25-1 and TRBJ2-7, with unresolved D. Germline CDR1 MGHDK, CDR2 SYGVNS. The V and J ends lost 4 bases and 7 bases respectively, with 11 bases between them. The CDR3 length is 12 residues. As DNA, the CDR3 is TGTGCCAGCAGTGCGCCATCGCGAGAGCAGTACTTC. As protein: CASSAPSREQYF.

The V call is TRBV29-1, the J call TRBJ2-7; TRBD2 aligns across 7 bases. This CDR3 region has 16 residues. CDR1 and CDR2 from the germline V gene are SQVTM and ANQGSEA. The chain's CDR3 is CRGGTDCGIRSYEQYF. The CDR3 DNA reads TGCAGGGGAGGGACCGATTGCGGGATCCGCTCCTACGAGCAGTACTTC.

Only a few counts were recorded for this clonotype. The gene calls are TRBV9 and TRBJ1-1, with 7 bases identical to TRBD1. In germline, CDR1 is SGDLS, CDR2 YYNGEE. After removal of 1 base from V and 0 bases from J, the junction contained 9 bases not matched to a gene. This CDR3 contains 17 residues. CDR3 sequence reads: CASSVRPLGTVNTEAFF. Written as DNA, the CDR3 is TGTGCCAGCAGCGTACGGCCCTTAGGGACAGTGAACACTGAAGCTTTCTTT.

This clonotype has just a few counts. This rearrangement joins TRBV9 to TRBJ2-7; D is perhaps TRBD1 or TRBD2 (5 bases each). Germline CDR1 reads SGDLS; CDR2 reads YYNGEE. V lost 3 bases and J 0 bases, leaving 10 bases between the germline ends. The CDR3 has 14 amino acids. CDR3 loop: CASSDRDRSYEQYF. CDR3 sequence (DNA): TGTGCCAGCAGCGACCGGGACCGCTCCTACGAGCAGTACTTC. Variable domain in full (rest from reference TRBV9 and TRBJ2-7): DSGVTQTPKHLITATGQRVTLRCSPRSGDLSVYWYQQSLDQGLQFLIQYYNGEERAKGNILERFSAQQFPDLHSELNLSSLELGDSALYFCASSDRDRSYEQYFGPGTRLTVT.

This clonotype was found many times. The rearrangement uses TRBV5-1 and TRBJ2-7; 7 bases agree with TRBD2. V trimming: 4 bases; J trimming: 2 bases; junction bases outside the gene matches: 6. Per the germline V gene, CDR1 is SGHRS and CDR2 is YFSETQ. This CDR3 is built from 14 residues. The CDR3 DNA follows: TGCGCCAGCAGCGCGGGGACTATCCCCTACGAGCAGTACTTC. Translating gives CASSAGTIPYEQYF.

The J gene is TRBJ2-1, the V gene TRBV24-1; tentative D call: TRBD2 (6 bases). The CDR3 sequence is 16 residues long. Deletions cut 2 bases from V and 0 bases from J, with 10 bases between. Germline V gives CDR1 KGHDR, CDR2 SFDVKD. In nucleotides, the CDR3 is TGTGCCACCAGTGATTCTGTGGGACTCTCCTACAATGAGCAGTTCTTC. This gives the protein CATSDSVGLSYNEQFF.

V usage is TRBV6-6 and J usage is TRBJ2-3, with TRBD1 as a possible D gene (5 bases). The CDR3 has 14 residues. Germline V lookup: CDR1 MNHNY, CDR2 SVGAGI (reference sequence). Trimming stripped 4 bases from V and 8 bases from J, with 16 bases between. CDR3 region: CASSLPRDWVTQYF. The CDR3 DNA reads as TGTGCCAGCAGTTTACCCAGGGATTGGGTTACGCAGTATTTT.

The gene calls are TRBV9 and TRBJ2-2; 8 bases fit TRBD2. With V trimmed by 0 bases and J by 6 bases, 1 base remained unmatched. Germline V gene lookup returns CDR1 SGDLS and CDR2 YYNGEE. This CDR3 region has 14 residues. CDR3 nucleotide sequence: TGTGCCAGCAGCGTAGAGACTAGCGCCGGGGAGCTGTTTTTT. Its translation: CASSVETSAGELFF.

This clonotype was counted many times. CDR3 nucleotide sequence: TGTGCCAGCAGGCCAGGACAGGGTATGTGGTTCTTC. Translating gives CASRPGQGMWFF. The chain has TRBV2 and TRBJ2-1; TRBD1 matches at 8 bases. This CDR3 is built from 12 residues. The V gene's germline CDR1 is SNHLY and CDR2 FYNNEI. With 6 bases clipped from V and 15 bases from J, the junction kept 10 bases outside the gene matches.

This chain links TRBV20-1 with TRBJ2-7; 14 nucleotides align to TRBD2. This CDR3 contains 16 residues. V trimming: 5 bases; J trimming: 4 bases; junction bases outside the gene matches: 10. The germline CDR1 and CDR2 sequences are DFQATT and SNEGSKA (reference sequence). CDR3 sequence: CSAHPGLAGDIYEQYF. The CDR3 region has the DNA TGCAGTGCTCATCCGGGACTAGCGGGGGATATATACGAGCAGTACTTC.

This clonotype was seen a few times. V is TRBV20-1 and J is TRBJ2-1; D gene ambiguous. Between the trimmed V and J ends, which lost 6 bases and 4 bases, there was a span of 22 bases. The CDR3 totals 16 residues. Germline lookup yields CDR1 DFQATT and CDR2 SNEGSKA (reference sequence). The CDR3 DNA follows: TGCAGTGCACAAACCGCCCTAGGTGCGTGGTACAATGAGCAGTTCTTC. Its translation: CSAQTALGAWYNEQFF.

This clonotype was recorded once. The chain couples TRBV6-5 to TRBJ2-1; D is undetermined. CDR1 MNHEY and CDR2 SVGAGI come from the germline V gene. The length of the CDR3 is 13 residues. Deletions cut 0 bases from V and 6 bases from J, with 6 bases between. CDR3 in DNA: TGTGCCAGCAGTTACTCTCCGGTCAATGAGCAGTTCTTC. Amino acid sequence: CASSYSPVNEQFF.

This clonotype was seen more than once but under ten times. J is TRBJ2-3 and V is TRBV5-6; perhaps TRBD1 as D (5 bases). The V gene's germline CDR1 is SGHDT and CDR2 YYEEEE. V lost 4 bases and J lost 4, with 16 bases in between. The CDR3 extends over 15 amino acids. CDR3 DNA sequence: TGTGCCAGCAGCGTGGGGCAGGGAAAGGCAGATACGCAGTATTTT. Its protein is CASSVGQGKADTQYF.

In this sample, this clonotype turned up a few times. CDR3 in amino acids: CASSLGVRRDRDEDEQFF. The DNA of the CDR3 is TGTGCCAGCAGCTTAGGTGTCCGCCGGGACAGGGATGAGGATGAGCAGTTCTTC. The rearrangement uses TRBV7-8 and TRBJ2-1, with 9 bases matching TRBD1. V shed 1 base, J shed 8 bases, and the junction held 15 bases outside the gene matches. Per the germline V gene, CDR1 is SGHVS and CDR2 is FQNEAQ. The CDR3 is 18 residues long.

This chain connects TRBV6-1 to TRBJ1-1; D not resolved. V was trimmed by 2 bases and J by 6 bases, leaving 10 bases between them. CDR3 size: 13 residues. Germline CDR1 reads MNHNS; CDR2 reads SASEGT. CDR3 in amino acids: CASSELMSAEAFF. The DNA for the CDR3 is TGTGCCAGCAGTGAATTAATGTCGGCTGAAGCTTTCTTT.